Presented here are 14 T cell receptor beta chains from one specimen sequenced in a study of Graves' ophthalmopathy and Graves' hyperthyroidism. RNA served as the template for amplifying TCR beta CDR3 regions. An initial RT-PCR round employing HTBI primers preceded a second-round multiplex PCR. Each CDR3 protein is one row after TCRdb ran MiXCR on the multiplex PCR reads. The data hold 300,000 or so distinct CDR3 sequences, with roughly 15% observed a single time. The sequenced sample was peripheral blood. Every receptor here comes from an adult man with Graves' ophthalmopathy.

Many counts were recorded for this clonotype. CDR3 sequence reads: CASSFALAGAVETQYF. Here the CDR3 DNA reads TGTGCCAGCAGTTTCGCCCTAGCGGGAGCTGTAGAGACCCAGTACTTC. V is TRBV12-3 or TRBV12-4 and J is TRBJ2-5; TRBD2 matches 10 bases. V lost 3 bases to trimming and J lost 4 bases; unmatched junction nucleotides: 8. The CDR3 spans 16 residues.

As regards this clonotype: A much larger clone sits a single nucleotide away, making a read error possible. CDR3 residues: CASSFFFGSAYEQYF. The CDR3 DNA reads as TGTGCCAGCAGTTTTTTTTTCGGGAGTGCGTACGAGCAGTACTTC. The chain combines TRBV12-3 or TRBV12-4 with TRBJ2-7; tentatively, D is TRBD2 (6 bases). The V end was cut by 3 bases, the J end by 4 bases, with 16 bases between. This CDR3 contains 15 residues.

This clonotype appeared many times. CDR3 amino acids: CASSVSVLNTEAFF. In DNA form, the CDR3 reads TGCGCCAGCAGCGTTTCAGTTCTTAACACTGAAGCTTTCTTT. The chain joins TRBV5-1 to TRBJ1-1; D remains unclear. Per the germline V gene, CDR1 is SGHRS and CDR2 is YFSETQ. The length of the CDR3 is 14 residues. V lost 4 bases and J 2 bases, leaving 12 bases between the germline ends.

This clonotype was seen many times. V is TRBV6-5 and J is TRBJ2-7; the match to TRBD2 covers 11 bases. From germline, CDR1 is MNHEY and CDR2 SVGAGI. Germline trimming cut 6 bases from V and 1 base from J; bases unmatched to any gene: 5. CDR3 length equals 15 residues. DNA for the CDR3: TGTGCCAGCAGGTTGACTAGCGGGGATTCCTACGAGCAGTACTTC. Translated, it gives CASRLTSGDSYEQYF.

At least ten counts were recorded for this clonotype. This chain joins TRBV5-1 and TRBJ1-2; D remains ambiguous. V lost 7 bases and J lost 3, with 1 base in between. CDR3 size: 9 residues. Germline-derived CDR1 and CDR2 are SGHRS and YFSETQ. The CDR3 sequence is CASYYGYTF. CDR3 DNA sequence: TGCGCCAGCTACTATGGCTACACCTTC.

This clonotype was counted ten times or more. This chain uses TRBV30 with TRBJ1-5; possibly TRBD1 for D (5 bases). V gave up 1 base and J gave up 4 bases, with 8 bases separating them. Per germline, CDR1 GTSNPN and CDR2 SVGIG (reference sequence). This CDR3 region has 13 residues. As DNA, the CDR3 is TGTGCCTGGAGTGCTTCAGGGAATCAGCCCCAGCATTTT. Translation gives CAWSASGNQPQHF.

Only one count was recorded for this clonotype. The rearrangement links TRBV2 to TRBJ2-7, with D possibly matching TRBD1 (6 bases). CDR1 and CDR2 (germline): SNHLY, FYNNEI. V dropped 5 bases and J dropped 0 bases, with 11 bases sitting between them. The CDR3 runs to 14 residues. The CDR3 coding sequence is TGTGCCAGCAGTTACCGGACAGCCTCCTACGAGCAGTACTTC. Translated, it gives CASSYRTASYEQYF.

This clonotype was recorded many times. The rearrangement links TRBV5-1 to TRBJ2-7; 7 nucleotides match TRBD1. Germline CDR1 SGHRS, CDR2 YFSETQ. The CDR3 loop spans 16 amino acids. Trimming took 4 bases from V and 6 from J; bases not matched to a gene: 16. CDR3 sequence: CASSLGLGQHGGEQYF. The DNA of the CDR3 is TGCGCCAGCAGCCTGGGTTTGGGACAGCACGGCGGCGAGCAGTACTTC.

This clonotype was detected many times. The V gene is TRBV30, the J gene TRBJ1-3; no clear D gene. The CDR3 runs to 13 residues. In germline, CDR1 is GTSNPN, CDR2 SVGIG (reference sequence). V gave up 2 bases and J gave up 4 bases, with 9 bases separating them. The CDR3 is CAWSPFPGNTIYF. The CDR3 region has the DNA TGTGCCTGGAGTCCCTTTCCCGGAAACACCATATATTTT.

This clonotype was counted at least ten times. The chain couples TRBV9 to TRBJ1-3; D possibly corresponds to TRBD1 (5 bases). This CDR3 region has 15 residues. V lost 4 bases and J lost 0, with 11 bases in between. CDR1 and CDR2 (germline): SGDLS, YYNGEE. The CDR3 here is CASSQRQSSGNTIYF. The CDR3 region has the DNA TGTGCCAGCAGCCAACGACAGAGCTCTGGAAACACCATATATTTT.

This clonotype was detected many times. The gene calls are TRBV9 and TRBJ2-7, with D uncertain. Germline CDR1 and CDR2: SGDLS and YYNGEE. This CDR3 comprises 14 residues. Deletions cut 1 base from V and 5 bases from J, with 13 bases between. CDR3 sequence: CASSVSGRKDEQYF. The CDR3 DNA is TGTGCCAGCAGCGTATCCGGGCGGAAGGACGAGCAGTACTTC.

V usage is TRBV5-1 and J usage is TRBJ2-2, with 14 bases identical to TRBD2. The V gene end was trimmed by 3 bases and the J gene end by 4 bases; junction bases not matched to a gene: 5. From germline, CDR1 is SGHRS and CDR2 YFSETQ. The CDR3 contains 17 residues. CDR3 residues: CASSSWGLAGVTGELFF. In DNA form, the CDR3 reads TGCGCCAGCAGCTCCTGGGGACTAGCGGGAGTCACCGGGGAGCTGTTTTTT.

This clonotype was observed many times. The chain recombines TRBV5-1 with TRBJ1-2, with D perhaps matching TRBD1 (5 bases). Germline V lookup: CDR1 SGHRS, CDR2 YFSETQ. V shed 1 base and J shed 0 bases, with 10 bases lying between them. The CDR3 contains 15 residues. The CDR3 sequence: CASSLMTDPNYGYTF. CDR3 sequence (DNA): TGCGCCAGCAGCTTGATGACAGACCCTAACTATGGCTACACCTTC.

This clonotype appeared many times. The chain couples TRBV13 to TRBJ1-6, with D possibly being TRBD1 (5 bases). This CDR3 spans 14 amino acids. CDR1 and CDR2 (germline): PRHDT, FYEKMQ (reference sequence). V was pared by 1 base and J by 8 bases, with 9 bases between. The CDR3 region is CASSLAGPDSPLHF. The CDR3 DNA reads TGTGCCAGCAGCTTAGCAGGGCCGGATTCACCCCTCCACTTT.